This T cell receptor (beta chain) was observed in a study of cytomegalovirus exposure and HLA in healthy donors. General study findings and limits: CMV serostatus alone was available as immune exposure information.

The PCR employed 60 Vbeta primers together with 13 Jbeta primers. In the original processing: Unique TCR beta chains numbered about 72 million in a later analysis, with about 11 million shared. This table comes from immunoSEQ multiplex PCR, and its TCRdb copy is limited to in-frame clones, with some not included. V and J calls and clone size are those listed in that table; D and trimming were worked out from the DNA. The sample lists over 80,000 clones; roughly 85% were seen once. The CDR3 runs 17 residues. Germline CDR1 is LGHNA and CDR2 is YNFKEQ. This clone appeared a few times. Antigen unknown. A much larger clone differs from this one at a single base, so this may be a read error.

The material sequenced was PBMCs. The sequence was obtained from a female donor in good health and CMV-seronegative. The gene calls are TRBV4-2 and TRBJ2-5; 8 bases map to TRBD1. The J call is doubtful: the DNA matches TRBJ2-7 better. The CDR3 here is CDSSQNLPDRGDYEQYF. The DNA for the CDR3 is TGTGACAGCAGCCAGAACCTGCCTGACAGGGGCGACTACGAGCAGTACTTC.